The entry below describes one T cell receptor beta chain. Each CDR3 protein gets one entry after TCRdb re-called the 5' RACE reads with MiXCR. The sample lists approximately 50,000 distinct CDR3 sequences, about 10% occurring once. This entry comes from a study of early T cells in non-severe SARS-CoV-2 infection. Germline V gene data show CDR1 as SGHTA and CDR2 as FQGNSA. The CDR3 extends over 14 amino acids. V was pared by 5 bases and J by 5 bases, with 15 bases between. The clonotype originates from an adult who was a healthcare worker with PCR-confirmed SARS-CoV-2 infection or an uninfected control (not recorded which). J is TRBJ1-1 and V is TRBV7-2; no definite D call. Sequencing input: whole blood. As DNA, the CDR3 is TGTGCCAGCAGCCAACAATGGGTGGTAACTGAAGCTTTCTTT. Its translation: CASSQQWVVTEAFF.